This is a list of T cell receptor beta chains from one sample in a study of human T cells and chemical hapten exposure. Each CDR3 protein gets one entry after TCRdb re-called the RACE reads with MiXCR. The table lists 350,000 to 450,000 distinct CDR3 sequences, more than 4.5% of them singletons, with approximately 2.8% in the top ten. This sample comprised whole blood, obtained in connection with sensitization to the hapten diphenylcyclopropenone (DPC). These receptors originate from a woman aged 45-65 years with alopecia areata. Some clones in this sample may be carry-over from other donors' samples. Both conserved end residues are part of each CDR3. D genes are given only for firm matches. Expanded clones are given a class, and other clones once, few, many or no size at all.

abundance	d_gene	v_gene	j_gene	CDR3aa	CDR3nt
few	NA	TRBV20-1	TRBJ1-2	CSARDGQSLLGGYTF	TGCAGTGCTAGAGATGGCCAATCCTTGCTCGGTGGCTACACCTTC
NA	NA	TRBV27	TRBJ1-2	CTSSLRGDLYGYTF	TGTACCAGCAGTTTAAGGGGAGATTTGTATGGCTACACCTTC
few	NA	TRBV6-5	TRBJ1-1	CASATLGTEAFF	TGTGCCAGCGCCACGCTCGGCACTGAAGCTTTCTTT
many	TRBD2	TRBV6-2/TRBV6-3	TRBJ2-1	CASSLTLAGGYNEQFF	TGTGCCAGCAGTTTAACACTAGCGGGGGGATACAATGAGCAGTTCTTC
few	NA	TRBV4-1	TRBJ2-2	CASSQAAVVNTGELFF	TGCGCCAGCAGCCAGGCGGCGGTGGTGAACACCGGGGAGCTGTTTTTT
many	TRBD2	TRBV6-2/TRBV6-3	TRBJ2-3	CASSYSERDLDTQYF	TGTGCCAGCAGTTACTCAGAGCGGGACCTAGATACGCAGTATTTT
NA	NA	TRBV6-5	TRBJ2-3	CASSPGWDTQYF	TGTGCCAGCAGTCCAGGGTGGGATACGCAGTATTTT
many	NA	TRBV29-1	TRBJ1-1	CSVAPLGAEAFF	TGCAGCGTGGCCCCCTTGGGAGCTGAAGCTTTCTTT
few	NA	TRBV27	TRBJ2-1	CASSLLEVDEQFF	TGTGCCAGCAGTTTATTGGAGGTCGATGAGCAGTTCTTC
many	NA	TRBV12-3/TRBV12-4	TRBJ2-5	CASSLSGGQETQYF	TGTGCCAGCAGCTTATCCGGCGGGCAAGAGACCCAGTACTTC
NA	NA	TRBV11-2	TRBJ2-3	CASSLYATDTQYF	TGTGCCAGCAGCTTATATGCTACAGATACGCAGTATTTT
many	TRBD2	TRBV2	TRBJ2-1	CASSVRTRSHEQFF	TGTGCCAGCAGTGTAAGGACTAGAAGCCATGAGCAGTTCTTC
many	NA	TRBV10-3	TRBJ1-1	CAIEGTANTEAFF	TGTGCCATAGAAGGGACTGCTAACACTGAAGCTTTCTTT
NA	NA	TRBV13	TRBJ1-1	CASSLGLGQGGTEAFF	TGTGCCAGCAGCTTGGGCCTGGGGCAGGGAGGCACTGAAGCTTTCTTT
many	NA	TRBV9	TRBJ2-1	CASSVGGRYNEQFF	TGTGCCAGCAGCGTGGGGGGCCGATACAATGAGCAGTTCTTC
NA	NA	TRBV5-4	TRBJ1-1	CASSLEGLPNAEAFF	TGTGCCAGCAGCTTGGAGGGCCTCCCCAACGCTGAAGCTTTCTTT
many	NA	TRBV29-1	TRBJ2-7	CSVEGDRAYEQYF	TGCAGCGTTGAAGGGGACCGAGCCTACGAGCAGTACTTC
few	NA	TRBV21-1	TRBJ2-7	CASVGVARGHGPYEQYF	TGTGCCAGCGTGGGGGTGGCACGGGGACACGGACCCTACGAGCAGTACTTC
many	TRBD2	TRBV11-2	TRBJ2-3	CASSLDSSGSNTDTQYF	TGTGCCAGCAGCTTAGACTCTAGCGGGAGTAACACAGATACGCAGTATTTT
many	NA	TRBV6-6	TRBJ2-7	CASSYLQGNEQYF	TGTGCCAGCAGTTACCTGCAGGGGAACGAGCAGTACTTC
NA	NA	TRBV7-8	TRBJ2-3	CASSWGSTDTQYF	TGTGCCAGCAGCTGGGGGAGCACAGATACGCAGTATTTT
few	TRBD2	TRBV27	TRBJ2-7	CASSLAGAIEQYF	TGTGCCAGCAGTTTGGCGGGAGCGATCGAGCAGTACTTC
many	TRBD1	TRBV5-1	TRBJ1-4	CASSLAIRTGDEKLFF	TGCGCCAGCAGCTTGGCCATCAGGACAGGGGATGAAAAACTGTTTTTT
many	NA	TRBV28	TRBJ1-2	CASSLLVSMDYGYTF	TGTGCCAGCAGTTTATTGGTCAGCATGGACTATGGCTACACCTTC
many	TRBD1	TRBV6-2/TRBV6-3	TRBJ1-4	CASSSGTSTGSNEKLFF	TGTGCCAGCAGTTCCGGGACCTCGACAGGGTCTAATGAAAAACTGTTTTTT
NA	TRBD1	TRBV20-1	TRBJ1-1	CSARVPGQGLSEAFF	TGCAGTGCTAGAGTCCCGGGACAGGGGCTTTCTGAAGCTTTCTTT
NA	NA	TRBV10-3	TRBJ2-6	CAVAQAAGANVLTF	TGTGCCGTGGCACAGGCGGCTGGGGCCAACGTCCTGACTTTC
many	TRBD1	TRBV7-2	TRBJ2-7	CASSKTGANSYEQYF	TGTGCCAGCAGCAAGACAGGGGCAAACTCCTACGAGCAGTACTTC
NA	NA	TRBV6-5	TRBJ2-3	CASSRDSPNTQYF	TGTGCCAGCAGTCGGGACTCACCAAATACGCAGTATTTT
many	NA	TRBV28	TRBJ1-6	CASSLGESKPPLHF	TGTGCCAGCAGTTTAGGGGAGTCGAAGCCACCCCTCCACTTT
few	TRBD1	TRBV3-1	TRBJ1-3	CASSSTGGSRSGNTIYF	TGTGCCAGCAGCTCGACAGGGGGCTCACGCTCTGGAAACACCATATATTTT
NA	NA	TRBV3-1	TRBJ2-1	CASSRAGAYNEQFF	TGTGCCAGCAGCCGGGCAGGGGCTTACAATGAGCAGTTCTTC
few	TRBD1	TRBV11-2	TRBJ1-1	CASSSTGVEAFF	TGTGCCAGCAGCTCGACAGGGGTTGAAGCTTTCTTT
few	NA	TRBV27	TRBJ2-2	CASSLTQLTVLTGELFF	TGTGCCAGCAGTTTGACCCAGCTAACGGTCCTAACCGGGGAGCTGTTTTTT
few	NA	TRBV7-2	TRBJ2-7	CASRGAPEIYEQYF	TGTGCCAGCCGAGGAGCCCCCGAGATATACGAGCAGTACTTC
few	TRBD2	TRBV2	TRBJ2-3	CASSDGTSPTDTQYF	TGTGCCAGCAGTGACGGGACTAGTCCCACAGATACGCAGTATTTT
few	NA	TRBV5-5	TRBJ2-4	CASSLIAGSLAKNIQYF	TGTGCCAGCAGCTTGATAGCAGGGAGTCTAGCCAAAAACATTCAGTACTTC
many	NA	TRBV12-3/TRBV12-4	TRBJ1-6	CASSLGTYNSPLHF	TGTGCCAGCAGTTTGGGAACATATAATTCACCCCTCCACTTT
many	TRBD1	TRBV6-5	TRBJ1-2	CASSSPQTGGWGYTF	TGTGCCAGCAGCTCCCCGCAAACAGGGGGTTGGGGCTACACCTTC
NA	NA	TRBV5-4	TRBJ1-1	CASSGKTSRATLNTEAFF	TGTGCCAGCAGCGGAAAAACAAGCAGGGCGACCTTGAACACTGAAGCTTTCTTT
many	TRBD2	TRBV7-6	TRBJ2-3	CASSSRSGSSTDTQYF	TGTGCCAGCAGCTCAAGAAGCGGGAGTAGCACAGATACGCAGTATTTT
few	NA	TRBV12-3/TRBV12-4	TRBJ2-1	CASSSRDSDNEQFF	TGTGCCAGCAGTTCGAGGGACTCCGACAATGAGCAGTTCTTC